This entry lists 8 T cell receptor beta chains sequenced from one sample in a study of T cells expressing NK-cell markers. TCRdb reprocessed the 5' RACE reads; each CDR3 protein has one entry and no DNA is given. Found here are fewer than 300,000 distinct CDR3 sequences; the top ten clones hold 3.5% to 5%. The specimen sequenced was blood T cells: a sorted CD56 or NKG2C T cell subset, CD4+ or CD8+ T cells, or bulk PBMC T cells (not recorded which). The receptors were gathered from a woman between 18 and 70 years old in good health.

The chain uses TRBV19 and TRBJ2-1; as DNA is missing, the TRBD2 call by TCRdb cannot be tested. There are 13 residues in the CDR3. The V gene's germline CDR1 is LNHDA and CDR2 SQIVND (reference sequence). The CDR3 loop is CASSIVEVGEQFF. Drawing the rest from reference TRBV19 and TRBJ2-1, the complete variable domain is DGGITQSPKYLFRKEGQNVTLSCEQNLNHDAMYWYRQDPGQGLRLIYYSQIVNDFQKGDIAEGYSVSREKKESFPLTVTSAQKNPTAFYLCASSIVEVGEQFFGPGTRLTVL.

This chain connects TRBV25-1 to TRBJ1-1; the TRBD1 assignment by TCRdb is unverifiable without DNA. The V gene's germline CDR1 is MGHDK and CDR2 SYGVNS. The CDR3 extends over 14 amino acids. The CDR3 here is CASSEYDRDTEAFF.

This chain uses TRBV20-1 with TRBJ2-3. The CDR3 runs 14 residues. Germline V gene sequence: CDR1 DFQATT, CDR2 SNEGSKA (reference sequence). CDR3 sequence reads: CSARGYLSTDTQYF.

The chain combines TRBV7-9 with TRBJ2-7; no DNA is available, so the TRBD1 call from TCRdb remains unchecked. CDR1 and CDR2 from the germline V gene are SEHNR and FQNEAQ (reference sequence). The CDR3 is 17 amino acids. The chain's CDR3 is CASSTTGGTGRPYEQYF.

The chain's CDR3 is CASIYSGGRSNQPQHF. The V and J genes are TRBV12-3 or TRBV12-4 and TRBJ1-5; TCRdb selects TRBD1, and the lack of DNA leaves this call unchecked. The CDR3 contains 16 residues.

The J gene is TRBJ2-1, the V gene TRBV27; the D call of TRBD2 rests on TCRdb alone, since no DNA is present to check it. The length of the CDR3 is 17 residues. CDR1 is MNHEY, CDR2 SMNVEV, per germline (reference sequence). The CDR3 reads CASSLWVAGGPSNEQFF.

The chain joins TRBV5-1 to TRBJ2-3; TCRdb gives TRBD2 as the D gene, but with no DNA this cannot be confirmed. Germline V CDR1 and CDR2: SGHRS, YFSETQ. The CDR3 is 16 residues long. The CDR3 sequence: CASSLVRAASTDTQYF. The whole variable domain, filled in from reference TRBV5-1 and TRBJ2-3, reads KAGVTQTPRYLIKTRGQQVTLSCSPISGHRSVSWYQQTPGQGLQFLFEYFSETQRNKGNFPGRFSGRQFSNSRSEMNVSTLELGDSALYLCASSLVRAASTDTQYFGPGTRLTVL.

The CDR3 spells CASSVTSGQETQYF. This chain uses TRBV9 with TRBJ2-5; the TCRdb D gene call, TRBD2, has no DNA to confirm it. Germline CDR1 SGDLS, CDR2 YYNGEE. This CDR3 has 14 amino acids.